These 6 T cell receptor beta chains share one sample of origin, sequenced in a study of blood T cell repertoires in COVID-19 (dated by TCRdb to the early 2020s). The protocol used for the library was the immunoSEQ multiplex PCR assay. Held by TCRdb, this immuneACCESS table contains in-frame sequences only and omits some clones. Under half of the omission traces to an unresolved V gene where checked; the cause of the rest is unknown. The sample has 85,000 to 130,000 clones on record, around 87% of them singletons. The biggest ten clones account for 15% of the sample. Input material: peripheral blood. The source is a man aged 50 to 59 with acute or convalescent COVID-19.

This chain connects TRBV19 to TRBJ2-5; D unresolved. CDR1 and CDR2 (germline): LNHDA, SQIVND (reference sequence). The ends were cut back, 3 bases at V and 5 bases at J, with 13 bases in the middle. CDR3 length equals 14 residues. This chain's CDR3 is CASSMRLNLETQYF. In nucleotides, the CDR3 is TGTGCCAGTAGTATGCGTCTGAACCTGGAGACCCAGTACTTC.

The sample holds one count of this clone. The chain has TRBV19 and TRBJ1-2, with D hard to call. With 0 bases removed from V and 4 bases from J, the gap between germline ends came to 9 bases. Looked up from germline, CDR1 is LNHDA and CDR2 is SQIVND (reference sequence). The CDR3 covers 14 residues. The DNA of the CDR3 is TGTGCCAGTAGTATAGAGTCCGGGGTCTATGGCTACACCTTC. This gives the protein CASSIESGVYGYTF.

The genes are TRBV6-5 and TRBJ1-2; 8 nucleotides agree with TRBD1. The CDR3 is made up of 13 amino acids. CDR1 and CDR2 (germline): MNHEY, SVGAGI. The trim removed 6 bases at V and 2 bases at J, leaving 2 bases unmatched. DNA for the CDR3: TGTGCCAGCAGAGGACAGGGCAACTATGGCTACACCTTC. This gives the protein CASRGQGNYGYTF.

This clone was seen a handful of times. V and J are TRBV19 and TRBJ2-2; D may be TRBD2 (6 bases). The V end lost 3 bases, the J end lost 1 base, and 12 bases lay between the germline ends. CDR1 and CDR2 from the germline V gene are LNHDA and SQIVND (reference sequence). The CDR3 extends over 16 amino acids. The CDR3 loop reads CASSIEAGKNTGELFF. CDR3 DNA: TGTGCCAGTAGTATCGAAGCGGGCAAGAACACCGGGGAGCTGTTTTTT.

The chain is built from TRBV6-1 and TRBJ2-2; no definite D call. Germline CDR1 reads MNHNS; CDR2 reads SASEGT. This CDR3 spans 14 amino acids. Trimming removed 2 bases at V and 6 bases at J, with 10 bases between. In DNA form, the CDR3 reads TGTGCCAGCAGTGAAAGCCTAGTCCCCGGGGAGCTGTTTTTT. Its translation is CASSESLVPGELFF.

The V gene is TRBV27, the J gene TRBJ2-3; 7 bases match TRBD1. The junction had 8 bases not matched to a gene; V was cut back by 4 bases and J by 1 base. The CDR3 spans 16 residues. Germline-derived CDR1 and CDR2 are MNHEY and SMNVEV (reference sequence). This chain's CDR3 is CASSSPGGSRTDTQYF. The CDR3 nucleotides are TGTGCCAGCAGTTCGCCAGGGGGATCCCGCACAGATACGCAGTATTTT.